Listed below are T cell receptor beta chains from one sample, sequenced in a study of cytomegalovirus exposure and HLA in healthy donors. Here immunoSEQ multiplex PCR was the method, and the copy in TCRdb shows in-frame clones only, minus some. The sample lists under 150,000 clones; 65% to 80% were seen once. Sequencing was performed on PBMCs. The receptors derive from a middle-aged woman in good health and CMV-seronegative. Both conserved end residues are part of each CDR3. The order of the fields is J gene, D gene, clone size, V gene, CDR3 length, CDR3 protein, CDR3 DNA. The D gene is left open where the match is weak. Clone size, where shown, is once, few, many, or a class for clones that have expanded.

TRBJ2-3 | TRBD2 | - | TRBV2 | 16 | CASSGGLAGRVGTQYF | TGTGCCAGCAGTGGGGGACTAGCGGGGAGGGTAGGTACGCAGTATTTT
TRBJ2-5 | TRBD2 | - | TRBV5-5 | 15 | CASSLWGGRRETQYF | TGTGCCAGCAGCTTGTGGGGGGGGAGGAGAGAGACCCAGTACTTC
TRBJ2-1 | TRBD2 | - | TRBV27 | 16 | CASSLVLAGGPYEQFF | TGTGCCAGCAGTTTAGTACTAGCGGGGGGGCCGTATGAGCAGTTCTTC
TRBJ2-1 | TRBD1 | few | TRBV13 | 15 | CASSGPGTGRDEQFF | TGTGCCAGCAGCGGCCCCGGGACAGGGAGGGATGAGCAGTTCTTC
TRBJ2-1 | TRBD2 | - | TRBV7-3 | 15 | CASSLVLAGYNEQFF | TGTGCCAGCAGCTTAGTACTAGCGGGGTACAATGAGCAGTTCTTC
TRBJ2-3 | TRBD2 | - | TRBV7-8 | 16 | CASSLPAGVGTDTQYF | TGTGCCAGCAGCTTACCTGCGGGAGTGGGCACAGATACGCAGTATTTT
TRBJ1-5 | TRBD1 | - | TRBV6-1 | 14 | CASSEVGRGQPQHF | TGTGCCAGCAGTGAAGTCGGCAGGGGGCAGCCCCAGCATTTT
TRBJ2-5 | TRBD1 | - | TRBV6-5 | 14 | CASSPDGDRETQYF | TGTGCCAGCAGTCCGGACGGGGACAGGGAGACCCAGTACTTC
TRBJ1-3 | - | - | TRBV2 | 12 | CASREQGNTIYF | TGTGCCAGCAGGGAACAGGGAAACACCATATATTTT
TRBJ1-1 | TRBD1 | - | TRBV12-5 | 14 | CASGPGTGGTEAFF | TGTGCTAGTGGACCCGGGACAGGGGGCACTGAAGCTTTCTTT
TRBJ2-7 | TRBD1 | - | TRBV25-1 | 13 | CASIGTDSYEQYF | TGTGCCAGCATAGGGACAGACTCCTACGAGCAGTACTTC
TRBJ1-2 | - | - | TRBV25-1 | 14 | CASSENPGVSGYTF | TGTGCCAGCAGTGAGAACCCAGGGGTGAGCGGCTACACCTTC
TRBJ2-2 | - | - | TRBV28 | 14 | CASSYGENTGELFF | TGTGCCAGCAGTTACGGAGAAAACACCGGGGAGCTGTTTTTT
TRBJ1-5 | - | few | TRBV6-6 | 16 | CASSYDRSRGNQPQHF | TGTGCCAGCAGTTACGACAGGTCGAGGGGCAATCAGCCCCAGCATTTT
TRBJ2-7 | TRBD2 | - | TRBV27 | 15 | CASSTFGRAVYEQYF | TGTGCCAGCAGTACCTTCGGGAGGGCGGTATACGAGCAGTACTTC
TRBJ1-2 | - | once | TRBV9 | 13 | CASSSDQAGGYTF | TGTGCCAGCAGCTCAGACCAGGCGGGAGGCTACACCTTC
TRBJ2-2 | TRBD2 | few | TRBV19 | 19 | CASSIDRGLAGGPAGELFF | TGTGCCAGTAGTATAGATCGGGGACTAGCGGGAGGGCCGGCCGGGGAGCTGTTTTTT
TRBJ2-7 | - | - | TRBV9 | 15 | CASSRTAGDGYEQYF | TGTGCCAGCAGCCGGACAGCCGGTGATGGGTACGAGCAGTACTTC
TRBJ2-5 | TRBD2 | - | TRBV2 | 16 | CASPPGLAGVGETQYF | TGTGCCAGCCCACCGGGACTAGCGGGAGTGGGCGAGACCCAGTACTTC
TRBJ2-1 | - | - | TRBV11-3 | 14 | CASSLDPVAAEQFF | TGTGCCAGCAGCTTAGATCCGGTAGCGGCTGAGCAGTTCTTC
TRBJ1-1 | TRBD1 | - | TRBV14 | 13 | CASSIQGDTEAFF | TGTGCCAGCAGCATACAGGGGGACACTGAAGCTTTCTTT
TRBJ2-5 | TRBD2 | - | TRBV6-1 | 15 | CASSEPAGEQETQYF | TGTGCCAGCAGTGAGCCAGCGGGAGAGCAAGAGACCCAGTACTTC
TRBJ1-2 | - | - | TRBV6-1 | 13 | CASSRSAPDGYTF | TGTGCCAGCAGTCGGTCCGCCCCCGATGGCTACACCTTC
TRBJ1-1 | - | - | TRBV6-1 | 14 | CASSAGTTNTEAFF | TGTGCCAGCAGTGCCGGGACTACGAACACTGAAGCTTTCTTT
TRBJ1-4 | TRBD1 | few | TRBV6-6 | 14 | CASLRDRGSEKLFF | TGTGCCAGCTTGAGGGACAGGGGGAGTGAAAAACTGTTTTTT
TRBJ2-1 | TRBD2 | - | TRBV14 | 15 | CASTSGRSSFDEQFF | TGTGCCAGCACCAGCGGGAGGTCTTCCTTCGATGAGCAGTTCTTC
TRBJ1-1 | TRBD1 | - | TRBV7-9 | 13 | CASSSGGQGKAFF | TGTGCCAGCAGCTCCGGAGGACAGGGGAAAGCTTTCTTT
TRBJ1-5 | - | - | TRBV28 | 12 | CASSLRGQPQHF | TGTGCCAGCAGTTTAAGAGGTCAGCCCCAGCATTTT
TRBJ1-4 | - | - | TRBV28 | 18 | CASSLLPQGGRLNEKLFF | TGTGCCAGCAGTTTGCTACCACAGGGAGGGCGTTTAAATGAAAAACTGTTTTTT
TRBJ2-2 | - | - | TRBV2 | 12 | CASSRGRARLFF | TGTGCCAGCAGCCGAGGCAGGGCCAGACTGTTTTTT
TRBJ2-1 | - | - | TRBV28 | 12 | CASSSSSHEQFF | TGTGCCAGCAGTTCCTCGTCCCATGAGCAGTTCTTC
TRBJ2-5 | TRBD2 | - | TRBV27 | 14 | CASSSEGGRETQYF | TGTGCCAGCTCCTCTGAGGGAGGGAGGGAGACCCAGTACTTC
TRBJ1-5 | - | - | TRBV1 | 13 | CTLVERGNQPQHF | TGCACGCTAGTCGAGAGGGGGAATCAGCCCCAGCATTTT
TRBJ1-4 | TRBD1 | - | TRBV6-1 | 14 | CASSDRGNNEKLFF | TGTGCCAGCAGTGACAGGGGGAATAATGAAAAACTGTTTTTT
TRBJ2-1 | - | - | TRBV7-9 | 18 | CASSLGVLERAVYNEQFF | TGTGCCAGCAGCTTAGGTGTCTTGGAGAGGGCCGTATACAATGAGCAGTTCTTC
TRBJ1-6 | TRBD1 | - | TRBV13 | 16 | CASSPRGTGEASPLHF | TGTGCCAGCAGCCCGCGAGGGACAGGGGAGGCTTCACCCCTCCACTTT
TRBJ2-1 | TRBD1 | - | TRBV27 | 15 | CASETGTGAYNEQFF | TGTGCCAGCGAGACAGGGACAGGGGCCTACAATGAGCAGTTCTTC
TRBJ1-3 | - | - | TRBV29-1 | 14 | CSVVLGTTGNTIYF | TGCAGCGTGGTCCTCGGGACAACTGGAAACACCATATATTTT
TRBJ2-3 | TRBD2 | - | TRBV13 | 14 | CASSFRGRDDTQYF | TGTGCCAGCAGCTTCCGGGGGAGGGATGATACGCAGTATTTT
TRBJ2-3 | TRBD2 | - | TRBV28 | 14 | CASIETSGSDTQYF | TGTGCCAGCATTGAGACTAGCGGGTCGGATACGCAGTATTTT
TRBJ1-1 | TRBD1 | - | TRBV19 | 14 | CASSPRDRATEAFF | TGTGCCAGTAGTCCCCGGGACAGGGCCACTGAAGCTTTCTTT
TRBJ2-5 | TRBD2 | - | TRBV7-2 | 15 | CASSLTFWEGETQYF | TGTGCCAGCAGCTTGACTTTTTGGGAGGGGGAGACCCAGTACTTC
TRBJ1-3 | TRBD1 | - | TRBV7-8 | 16 | CASSTTGRFSGNTIYF | TGTGCCAGCAGCACGACAGGGAGGTTCTCTGGAAACACCATATATTTT
TRBJ1-4 | TRBD1 | few | TRBV28 | 16 | CASSSGQGAINEKLFF | TGTGCCAGCAGTTCGGGACAGGGAGCAATTAATGAAAAACTGTTTTTT
TRBJ2-7 | - | - | TRBV5-1 | 13 | CASSQQGLGEQYF | TGCGCCAGCAGCCAGCAGGGGTTGGGCGAGCAGTACTTC
TRBJ1-2 | - | - | TRBV6-4 | 17 | CASSDPPAGLPLYGYTF | TGTGCCAGCAGTGACCCGCCCGCAGGGCTCCCCCTCTATGGCTACACCTTC
TRBJ1-3 | - | - | TRBV4-2 | 14 | CASSQDRGANTIYF | TGTGCCAGCAGCCAAGACAGGGGCGCGAACACCATATATTTT
TRBJ1-1 | - | - | TRBV29-1 | 14 | CSVEVVGGATEAFF | TGCAGCGTTGAAGTTGTGGGGGGGGCCACTGAAGCTTTCTTT
TRBJ2-3 | - | - | TRBV11-2 | 14 | CASSLPLRGDTQYF | TGTGCCAGCAGCTTGCCCTTAAGGGGAGATACGCAGTATTTT
TRBJ1-3 | TRBD1 | - | TRBV5-6 | 15 | CASSRGQVSGNTIYF | TGTGCCAGCAGCCGGGGACAGGTCTCTGGAAACACCATATATTTT
TRBJ2-3 | - | - | TRBV7-2 | 15 | CASSLNLLVTDTQYF | TGTGCCAGCAGCTTAAATCTGTTAGTCACAGATACGCAGTATTTT
TRBJ2-7 | TRBD2 | - | TRBV5-1 | 19 | CASSSAGTSGLLRSYEQYF | TGCGCCAGCAGCTCAGCCGGGACTAGCGGTTTACTACGTTCCTACGAGCAGTACTTC
TRBJ1-1 | - | - | TRBV5-6 | 15 | CASSRLSYRDTEAFF | TGTGCCAGCAGCCGTCTATCCTACCGAGACACTGAAGCTTTCTTT
TRBJ2-7 | - | - | TRBV29-1 | 10 | CSVGQIEQYF | TGCAGCGTTGGGCAGATCGAGCAGTACTTC